Below, 24 T cell receptor beta chains from the same sample are listed, as sequenced in a study of T cell responses to AZD1222 COVID-19 vaccine. This table comes from immunoSEQ multiplex PCR, and its TCRdb copy is limited to in-frame clones, with some not included. The sample records 120,000 or so clones, roughly 86% being singletons. Sequenced here: peripheral blood, sampled on day 0 of AZD1222 vaccination. These receptor sequences come from an adult in good health.

This chain joins TRBV12-3 or TRBV12-4 and TRBJ2-1, with TRBD2 matching 8 bases. Unmatched junction bases numbered 9, after V lost 5 bases and J lost 15 bases. The CDR3 sequence is 12 residues long. CDR3 DNA: TGTGCCAGCAGTACCGAGCGCGGGGGGATGTTCTTC. It translates to CASSTERGGMFF.

The chain uses TRBV4-1 and TRBJ1-3, with 8 bases matching TRBD1. The J segment lost 0 bases and the V segment lost 0 bases, leaving 4 bases of the junction unmatched. The CDR3 loop spans 17 amino acids. Germline lookup yields CDR1 MGHRA and CDR2 YSYEKL. The CDR3 sequence is CASSQETTGGSGNTIYF. DNA for the CDR3: TGCGCCAGCAGCCAAGAGACTACAGGGGGCTCTGGAAACACCATATATTTT.

This clone was counted a few times. This sequence joins TRBV6-5 and TRBJ1-3; D not resolved. The CDR3 has 14 residues. Trimming shortened V by 6 bases and J by 4 bases, and 13 bases separated the two germline ends. Germline V gives CDR1 MNHEY, CDR2 SVGAGI. CDR3 DNA sequence: TGTGCCAGCAGCCCGGGCCCTGGGGGAAACACCATATATTTT. This translates into CASSPGPGGNTIYF.

This clone was picked up a small number of times. The J gene is TRBJ1-2, the V gene TRBV5-1; the D gene is possibly TRBD1 (6 bases). V gave up 1 base and J gave up 6 bases, with 13 bases separating them. CDR1 is SGHRS, CDR2 YFSETQ, per germline. This CDR3 contains 14 residues. CDR3 amino acids: CASSLWTDDNGYTF. The DNA of the CDR3 is TGCGCCAGCAGCTTGTGGACAGACGATAATGGCTACACCTTC.

This rearrangement joins TRBV5-4 to TRBJ1-5; 9 bases line up with TRBD1. This CDR3 spans 20 amino acids. V gave up 1 base and J gave up 0 bases; unmatched junction bases: 14. Germline CDR1 is SGHNT and CDR2 is YYREEE (reference sequence). The CDR3, as DNA: TGTGCCAGCAGCTTGAAAGGGCCGGGACAGGGAGTTCATAGCAATCAGCCCCAGCATTTT. Translated, it gives CASSLKGPGQGVHSNQPQHF.

The chain uses TRBV5-8 and TRBJ2-7; D tentatively fits TRBD1 or TRBD2 (7 bases each). V lost 4 bases and J lost 2, with 19 bases in between. The CDR3 totals 16 residues. CDR1 is SGHTS and CDR2 is YDEGEE in the germline V gene. CDR3 in amino acids: CASSRREGTAAYEQYF. The CDR3 DNA is TGTGCCAGCAGCCGGAGGGAGGGGACAGCGGCCTACGAGCAGTACTTC.

The chain carries TRBV19 and TRBJ2-7, with 12 bases fitting TRBD2. The CDR3 runs to 14 residues. CDR1 is LNHDA and CDR2 is SQIVND in the germline V gene (reference sequence). J lost 6 bases, V lost 8 bases, and 8 bases had no gene match. The CDR3 here is CASRSSGRAGEQYF. For the CDR3, the DNA is TGTGCCAGTCGTTCTAGCGGGAGGGCGGGCGAGCAGTACTTC. Using reference TRBV19 and TRBJ2-7 for the parts outside the CDR3, the full variable domain is DGGITQSPKYLFRKEGQNVTLSCEQNLNHDAMYWYRQDPGQGLRLIYYSQIVNDFQKGDIAEGYSVSREKKESFPLTVTSAQKNPTAFYLCASRSSGRAGEQYFGPGTRLTVT.

The chain uses TRBV12-5 and TRBJ2-1; D assignment may be TRBD1 or TRBD2 (6 bases each). CDR3 length: 14 amino acids. Germline assignment: CDR1 LGHNT and CDR2 FRNRAP. The V end lost 8 bases, the J end lost 4 bases, and 15 bases lay between the germline ends. CDR3: CASCIGGGYNEQFF. The CDR3 nucleotides are TGTGCTAGTTGTATAGGGGGAGGTTACAATGAGCAGTTCTTC.

This chain joins TRBV5-1 and TRBJ1-1; D might be TRBD1 (5 bases). CDR3 length equals 15 residues. Trimming left V 0 bases short and J 1 base short, with 10 bases between. Germline CDR1 reads SGHRS; CDR2 reads YFSETQ. The CDR3 protein is CASSLGAGGNTEAFF. CDR3 sequence (DNA): TGCGCCAGCAGCTTGGGGGCTGGGGGGAACACTGAAGCTTTCTTT. The full variable domain, rest sourced from reference TRBV5-1 and TRBJ1-1, is KAGVTQTPRYLIKTRGQQVTLSCSPISGHRSVSWYQQTPGQGLQFLFEYFSETQRNKGNFPGRFSGRQFSNSRSEMNVSTLELGDSALYLCASSLGAGGNTEAFFGQGTRLTVV.

The rearrangement joins TRBV6-5 to TRBJ1-2, with 9 nucleotides matching TRBD1. V lost 10 bases and J lost 6; bases outside the gene matches: 3. CDR1 is MNHEY, CDR2 SVGAGI, per germline. The CDR3 totals 11 residues. CDR3 sequence reads: CATTGGHGYTF. CDR3 coding DNA: TGTGCCACCACAGGGGGCCATGGCTACACCTTC.

The genes are TRBV7-2 and TRBJ2-3; 8 nucleotides align to TRBD2. CDR1 is SGHTA and CDR2 is FQGNSA in the germline V gene. The V and J ends lost 1 base and 0 bases, in that order; junction bases with no gene match: 9. This CDR3 comprises 18 residues. For the CDR3, the DNA is TGTGCCAGCAGCTTAGGGTGGGGGAGCGGGGGAAGCACAGATACGCAGTATTTT. Protein: CASSLGWGSGGSTDTQYF.

The chain uses TRBV4-2 and TRBJ2-2; 9 bases are a match to TRBD2. This CDR3 contains 20 residues. The V gene's germline CDR1 is LGHNA and CDR2 YNFKEQ. J was trimmed by 0 bases and V by 0 bases; bases with no gene match: 11. The CDR3 DNA reads as TGTGCCAGCAGCCAAGAGGGAGCGGGGGGTCAGTTCGCGAACACCGGGGAGCTGTTTTTT. Translation gives CASSQEGAGGQFANTGELFF.

J is TRBJ2-1 and V is TRBV5-6; D is uncertain. Trimming removed 1 base from V and 14 bases from J, with 10 bases in between. This CDR3 has 11 amino acids. The germline V gene encodes CDR1 SGHDT and CDR2 YYEEEE. DNA for the CDR3: TGTGCCAGCAGCTTGAGCCAGTCCGAGTTCTTC. Translated: CASSLSQSEFF. Complete variable domain (other parts from reference TRBV5-6 and TRBJ2-1): DAGVTQSPTHLIKTRGQQVTLRCSPKSGHDTVSWYQQALGQGPQFIFQYYEEEERQRGNFPDRFSGHQFPNYSSELNVNALLLGDSALYLCASSLSQSEFFGPGTRLTVL.

The J gene is TRBJ1-5, the V gene TRBV2; no clear D gene. The length of the CDR3 is 14 residues. CDR1 and CDR2 (germline): SNHLY, FYNNEI. V gave up 4 bases and J gave up 3 bases, with 10 bases separating them. The chain's CDR3 is CASSVGRDNQPQHF. In DNA form, the CDR3 reads TGTGCCAGCAGTGTCGGCAGAGACAATCAGCCCCAGCATTTT.

V and J are TRBV30 and TRBJ1-1; 8 bases are shared with TRBD1. V gave up 7 bases and J gave up 12 bases; unmatched junction bases: 10. The CDR3 is made up of 11 amino acids. Germline CDR1 reads GTSNPN; CDR2 reads SVGIG (reference sequence). CDR3 in amino acids: CASPGGGLTFF. CDR3 DNA: TGTGCCTCCCCAGGGGGCGGTCTCACTTTCTTT.

The chain is built from TRBV10-1 and TRBJ1-1; D is ambiguous. In germline, CDR1 is WNHNN, CDR2 SYGVQD (reference sequence). Deletions cut 5 bases from V and 4 bases from J, with 14 bases between. The CDR3 runs to 14 residues. The CDR3 DNA sequence: TGCGCCAGCAGTCCGAACCCTGGTTTCACTGAAGCTTTCTTT. This gives the protein CASSPNPGFTEAFF.

The V and J genes are TRBV19 and TRBJ1-3; a possible D gene is TRBD1 (6 bases). This CDR3 is built from 15 residues. Germline loops: CDR1 LNHDA, CDR2 SQIVND (reference sequence). The ends were cut back, 10 bases at V and 12 bases at J, with 28 bases in the middle. The CDR3 reads CATSEGGIPGRGIYF. The CDR3 DNA sequence: TGTGCCACCTCTGAGGGGGGGATTCCGGGCCGCGGCATATATTTT.

This clone is a singleton in its sample. The chain uses TRBV7-9 and TRBJ2-5; 8 bases are shared with TRBD1. Germline V lookup: CDR1 SEHNR, CDR2 FQNEAQ (reference sequence). With 4 bases clipped from V and 5 bases from J, the junction kept 18 bases outside the gene matches. The CDR3 length is 18 residues. CDR3 loop: CASSSLPRGQGAGETQYF. The CDR3 DNA reads as TGTGCCAGCAGCTCACTACCCCGGGGGCAGGGGGCTGGGGAGACCCAGTACTTC. Full variable domain (outside the CDR3, taken from reference TRBV7-9 and TRBJ2-5): DTGVSQNPRHKITKRGQNVTFRCDPISEHNRLYWYRQTLGQGPEFLTYFQNEAQLEKSRLLSDRFSAERPKGSFSTLEIQRTEQGDSAMYLCASSSLPRGQGAGETQYFGPGTRLLVL.

This chain links TRBV28 with TRBJ2-7; a weak D match, TRBD2 (7 bases). CDR1 is MDHEN and CDR2 is SYDVKM in the germline V gene. CDR3 size: 14 residues. V was shortened by 3 bases and J by 2 bases, with 11 bases between the two germline ends. The CDR3, as DNA: TGTGCCAGCAGTTTGCCCGGGGGGCCCTACGAGCAGTACTTC. It translates to CASSLPGGPYEQYF.

The chain recombines TRBV29-1 with TRBJ2-3; the match to TRBD1 covers 7 bases. The ends lost 4 bases at V and 5 bases at J; junction bases unmatched: 3. This CDR3 is 12 amino acids long. The germline V gene has CDR1 SQVTM and CDR2 ANQGSEA. CDR3 residues: CSVVSGGDTQYF. The DNA for the CDR3 is TGCAGCGTTGTCTCAGGGGGAGATACGCAGTATTTT.

The V call is TRBV12-3 or TRBV12-4, the J call TRBJ2-3; no reliable D call. V lost 6 bases and J 4 bases, leaving 8 bases between the germline ends. The CDR3 is 12 residues long. The chain's CDR3 is CASRFSADTQYF. In nucleotides, the CDR3 is TGTGCCAGCAGATTTTCCGCAGATACGCAGTATTTT.

The chain employs TRBV27 and TRBJ2-2; D gene unclear. The germline V and J ends were trimmed by 2 bases and 7 bases, with 8 bases remaining between them. The CDR3 totals 13 residues. Germline V gene lookup returns CDR1 MNHEY and CDR2 SMNVEV (reference sequence). The CDR3 DNA reads TGTGCCAGCAGTTTAAATCAGATCGGGGAGCTGTTTTTT. Residues: CASSLNQIGELFF.

This clone was counted between two and nine times. V gene TRBV6-5 combines with J gene TRBJ1-1; no reliable D call. CDR3 length: 11 residues. V was cut by 6 bases and J by 5 bases, with 7 bases left in between. Germline values: CDR1 MNHEY, CDR2 SVGAGI. The CDR3 reads CASRTVTEAFF. As DNA, the CDR3 is TGTGCCAGCAGGACGGTTACTGAAGCTTTCTTT.

This chain connects TRBV15 to TRBJ1-1; D is ambiguous. V was trimmed by 8 bases and J by 6 bases, leaving 10 bases between them. This CDR3 is built from 11 residues. Looked up from germline, CDR1 is LNHNV and CDR2 is YYDKDF (reference sequence). The CDR3 coding sequence is TGTGCCACCCAGCTTAGGTCTGAAGCTTTCTTT. As protein: CATQLRSEAFF.